Given below is one T cell receptor (beta chain) in context. Seattle researchers signed up patients amid active infection and tracked them longitudinally. These data come from a study of blood T cell repertoires in COVID-19. Study background: T cells, B-cell-depleted T cells, or PBMCs provided the cDNA or gDNA that served as material.

Authors' methods: Estimation of nucleated cell counts was performed using reference gene primer amplification. Only in-frame clones appear in the TCRdb table, and some are missing; sequencing was by immunoSEQ multiplex PCR. The D gene and trimming were derived from the DNA, and the V and J assignments and clone size from that table. The sample consists of approximately 28,000 clones, approximately 93% of them appearing once. Trimming stripped 0 bases from V and 3 bases from J, with 14 bases between. CDR1 MGHRA and CDR2 YSYEKL come from the germline V gene. The CDR3 contains 16 residues. The chain links TRBV4-1 to TRBJ1-1; D not certain. Sequenced: peripheral blood. The sequence was obtained from a woman in her seventies with COVID-19, enrolled during active disease. CDR3 region: CASSQEYSRPDTEAFF. DNA for the CDR3: TGCGCCAGCAGCCAAGAGTACAGTCGACCCGACACTGAAGCTTTCTTT.